Listed here are 25 T cell receptor beta chains from one sample, sequenced in a study. One entry per CDR3 protein results from TCRdb running MiXCR on the 5' RACE reads. The sample shows nearly 55,000 distinct CDR3 sequences, roughly 22% of them seen only once. Sequences were obtained from tumor-infiltrating naive CD4+ T cells sorted from the breast tumor. As for subset: naive CD4+ T cells, CD4+CD45RA+CD25-. These TCRs come from a female donor with breast cancer.

This clonotype was seen at least ten times. This chain uses TRBV4-2 with TRBJ2-1; D remains ambiguous. With 0 bases removed from V and 3 bases from J, the gap between germline ends came to 12 bases. Germline values: CDR1 LGHNA, CDR2 YNFKEQ. The CDR3 totals 16 residues. The CDR3 nucleotides are TGTGCCAGCAGCCAAGATACAGCGAACCACTACAATGAGCAGTTCTTC. It specifies CASSQDTANHYNEQFF.

This clonotype has a handful of counts. The CDR3: CASRPGQTGYNEQFF. CDR3 bases: TGCGCCAGCAGGCCGGGACAAACGGGGTACAATGAGCAGTTCTTC. This sequence joins TRBV5-1 and TRBJ2-1; a weak D match, TRBD1 (6 bases). Trimming removed 5 bases at V and 4 bases at J, with 16 bases between. The CDR3 is 15 amino acids. The V gene's germline CDR1 is SGHRS and CDR2 YFSETQ.

The chain carries TRBV30 and TRBJ2-5; TRBD1 or TRBD2 may be the D gene (5 bases each). The CDR3 covers 16 residues. Germline V gene sequence: CDR1 GTSNPN, CDR2 SVGIG (reference sequence). Trimming cost V 3 bases and J 3 bases, with 20 bases left between them. The chain's CDR3 is CAWSPTGTKLEETQYF. The CDR3 DNA reads TGTGCCTGGAGCCCTACCGGGACGAAGCTAGAAGAGACCCAGTACTTC.

Concerning this clonotype: Possible read error: a much larger clone is one base away. This chain uses TRBV5-1 with TRBJ2-5; D remains unclear. The CDR3 covers 15 residues. Germline V gene sequence: CDR1 SGHRS, CDR2 YFSETQ. Trimming cost V 1 base and J 3 bases, with 13 bases left between them. The CDR3 here is CASSLTAGPEETQYF. The CDR3 DNA is TGCGCCAGCAGCTTGACGGCAGGTCCTGAAGAGACCCAGTACTTC.

In this sample, this clonotype turned up a few times. V gene TRBV5-4 combines with J gene TRBJ2-2; D possibly uses TRBD1 or TRBD2 (7 bases each). Trimming stripped 3 bases from V and 5 bases from J, with 23 bases between. Germline V gene data show CDR1 as SGHNT and CDR2 as YYREEE (reference sequence). The CDR3 length is 18 residues. The CDR3 here is CASSYPQGGTSSTGELFF. CDR3 nucleotides: TGTGCCAGCAGCTACCCTCAGGGGGGGACATCTTCTACCGGGGAGCTGTTTTTT.

With regard to this clonotype: This may be a read error: a much more frequent sequence differs by one nucleotide. The genes are TRBV12-3 or TRBV12-4 and TRBJ2-7, with 10 bases that match TRBD1. The CDR3 totals 16 residues. CDR3 in DNA: TGTGCCGGCAGTTTGTGGGGGACAGGGGCCACCTACGAGCAGTACTTC. This codes for CAGSLWGTGATYEQYF.

This clonotype has only one observation. One junction end disagrees with the germline gene, perhaps due to a read error. The gene calls are TRBV10-3 and TRBJ2-3; TRBD1 matches 10 bases. Per germline, CDR1 ENHRY and CDR2 SYGVKD. The CDR3 is 14 amino acids. The CDR3 here is CAITSGTGADTQYF. The CDR3, as DNA: TGCGCCATCACCTCCGGGACAGGGGCAGATACGCAGTATTTT.

J is TRBJ2-7 and V is TRBV9; D may be TRBD2 (6 bases). In germline, CDR1 is SGDLS, CDR2 YYNGEE. Trimming shortened V by 7 bases and J by 2 bases, and 16 bases separated the two germline ends. The CDR3 extends over 14 amino acids. The CDR3, as DNA: TGTGCCAGCGCCCGGGGAGGCGCCCCCTACGAGCAGTACTTC. Amino acid sequence: CASARGGAPYEQYF.

This clonotype was seen only once. This rearrangement joins TRBV5-1 to TRBJ2-1; 9 positions match TRBD2. Per the germline V gene, CDR1 is SGHRS and CDR2 is YFSETQ. Losses at the gene ends were 0 bases for V and 6 bases for J; bases not matched to a gene: 7. The CDR3 has 16 residues. The CDR3 region has the DNA TGCGCCAGCAGCTTGGCCGAGCTAGCGGGGCTCAATGAGCAGTTCTTC. Its protein product is CASSLAELAGLNEQFF. Using reference TRBV5-1 and TRBJ2-1 for the parts outside the CDR3, the full variable domain is KAGVTQTPRYLIKTRGQQVTLSCSPISGHRSVSWYQQTPGQGLQFLFEYFSETQRNKGNFPGRFSGRQFSNSRSEMNVSTLELGDSALYLCASSLAELAGLNEQFFGPGTRLTVL.

This clonotype was counted ten times or more. The chain uses TRBV6-5 and TRBJ1-5; D gene ambiguous. Trimming pared 2 bases from V and 3 bases from J, leaving 5 bases between. Per germline, CDR1 MNHEY and CDR2 SVGAGI. The CDR3 has 13 amino acids. CDR3 sequence: CASSYRVNQPQHF. DNA for the CDR3: TGTGCCAGCAGTTACAGGGTCAATCAGCCCCAGCATTTT.

This clonotype was seen more than once but under ten times. V usage is TRBV29-1 and J usage is TRBJ2-2; D is possibly TRBD2 (6 bases). Germline assignment: CDR1 SQVTM and CDR2 ANQGSEA. V shed 4 bases and J shed 8 bases, with 11 bases lying between them. CDR3 length equals 12 residues. CDR3 DNA sequence: TGCAGCGTTGGCTTCCGGGGGGGGGAGCTGTTTTTT. As protein: CSVGFRGGELFF.

J is TRBJ2-7 and V is TRBV15; tentatively, D is TRBD2 (7 bases). This CDR3 has 16 amino acids. Trimming pared 2 bases from V and 6 bases from J, leaving 20 bases between. Germline CDR1 is LNHNV and CDR2 is YYDKDF (reference sequence). The CDR3 region has the DNA TGTGCCACCAGCAGAAAACCCGGGGGGCTAAGCGGCGAGCAGTACTTC. Protein product: CATSRKPGGLSGEQYF.

This clonotype was counted a few times. The rearrangement links TRBV27 to TRBJ2-5; D remains ambiguous. There are 13 residues in the CDR3. Trimming left V 0 bases short and J 0 bases short, with 2 bases between. Germline-derived CDR1 and CDR2 are MNHEY and SMNVEV (reference sequence). The CDR3 coding sequence is TGTGCCAGCAGTTTATCTTACCAAGAGACCCAGTACTTC. It translates to CASSLSYQETQYF.

This clonotype was found a few times. The genes are TRBV12-3 or TRBV12-4 and TRBJ2-3, with 11 bases aligning to TRBD2. The CDR3 length is 16 residues. Trimming at V came to 10 bases and at J to 7 bases, leaving 16 bases not matched to a gene. DNA for the CDR3: TGTGCCACTTCGGCTTATAGCGGGAGGGCCGGAAATACGCAGTATTTT. As protein: CATSAYSGRAGNTQYF.

A word on this clonotype: At one end the junction does not follow the germline gene, possibly because of a read error. The rearrangement links TRBV20-1 to TRBJ1-1; 8 nucleotides align to TRBD1. Germline CDR1 DFQATT, CDR2 SNEGSKA (reference sequence). The CDR3 is made up of 18 amino acids. The CDR3, as DNA: TGCAGTGCTTTCTCCCTCCGGGGGACAGGTGCCTCCCACGGTCCCGCTTTCTTC. It yields the protein CSAFSLRGTGASHGPAFF.

The J gene is TRBJ2-5, the V gene TRBV5-4; the match to TRBD2 covers 8 bases. Per the germline V gene, CDR1 is SGHNT and CDR2 is YYREEE (reference sequence). Losses at the gene ends were 3 bases for V and 4 bases for J; bases not matched to a gene: 8. The CDR3 is made up of 15 amino acids. The CDR3 here is CASSSPPGGGETQYF. The CDR3 coding sequence is TGTGCCAGCAGCTCCCCTCCGGGAGGGGGAGAGACCCAGTACTTC.

The chain recombines TRBV6-1 with TRBJ2-5; the match to TRBD2 covers 7 bases. The CDR3 covers 15 residues. Unmatched junction bases numbered 8, after V lost 2 bases and J lost 5 bases. Germline V gene sequence: CDR1 MNHNS, CDR2 SASEGT. As DNA, the CDR3 is TGTGCCAGCAGTGAAACCCGGGAGGTCTGGGAGACCCAGTACTTC. It is translated as CASSETREVWETQYF.

This clonotype was seen repeatedly, ten times or more. The chain joins TRBV12-3 or TRBV12-4 to TRBJ1-2; perhaps TRBD1 as D (5 bases). The CDR3 sequence is 14 residues long. V shed 3 bases and J shed 4 bases, with 12 bases lying between them. The chain's CDR3 is CASSFRGISYGYTF. The CDR3 nucleotides read TGTGCCAGCAGTTTTCGGGGGATTTCCTATGGCTACACCTTC.

This clonotype showed up just a few times. This chain joins TRBV27 and TRBJ2-3; D remains ambiguous. V was cut by 3 bases and J by 6 bases, with 4 bases left in between. This CDR3 comprises 11 residues. Germline values: CDR1 MNHEY, CDR2 SMNVEV (reference sequence). CDR3 sequence reads: CASSLRDTQYF. The CDR3 DNA reads as TGTGCCAGCAGTTTGAGGGATACGCAGTATTTT.

The chain joins TRBV24-1 to TRBJ2-5, with TRBD1 as a possible D gene (5 bases). The V end lost 8 bases, the J end lost 5 bases, and 11 bases lay between the germline ends. The CDR3 extends over 12 amino acids. Per germline, CDR1 KGHDR and CDR2 SFDVKD. In DNA form, the CDR3 reads TGTGCCACCAAGGGGTATGGGGAGACCCAGTACTTC. Translating it yields CATKGYGETQYF.

This clonotype was counted ten times or more. The chain joins TRBV20-1 to TRBJ2-7; the match to TRBD1 covers 10 bases. Germline V lookup: CDR1 DFQATT, CDR2 SNEGSKA (reference sequence). This CDR3 comprises 15 residues. The V segment lost 2 bases and the J segment 5 bases; nucleotides outside the gene matches: 9. For the CDR3, the DNA is TGCAGTGCTAGAAATAGGGACAGGGGTACCCACGAGCAGTACTTC. Its translation is CSARNRDRGTHEQYF.

The chain is built from TRBV6-2 or TRBV6-3 and TRBJ2-7, with D possibly matching TRBD2 (5 bases). Trimming shortened V by 10 bases and J by 12 bases, and 19 bases separated the two germline ends. Germline-derived CDR1 and CDR2 are MNHEY and SVGEGT. This CDR3 region has 11 residues. The CDR3 region has the DNA TGTGCCACCAAAAGAGGGAGCTCATCGTACTTC. It codes for CATKRGSSSYF.

Turning to this clonotype: This may be a read error, as it is one base from a much larger clone. The V call is TRBV28, the J call TRBJ1-4; D unresolved. Germline CDR1 reads MDHEN; CDR2 reads SYDVKM. Between the trimmed V and J ends, which lost 3 bases and 9 bases, there was a span of 8 bases. The CDR3 runs 12 residues. As DNA, the CDR3 is TGTGCCAGCAGTTTTTCAGGTAAAAAACTGTTTTTT. It is translated as CASSFSGKKLFF.

This clonotype was detected a few times. V and J are TRBV15 and TRBJ1-5; TRBD1 might be the D (5 bases). The germline gives CDR1 LNHNV, CDR2 YYDKDF (reference sequence). V lost 0 bases to trimming and J lost 7 bases, with 13 bases between them. The CDR3 runs to 15 residues. CDR3 bases: TGTGCCACCAGCAGAGATGGGGGAGTAGACCAGCCCCAGCATTTT. Translated, it gives CATSRDGGVDQPQHF.

The V and J genes are TRBV7-2 and TRBJ2-7; D is possibly TRBD1 (5 bases). Germline-derived CDR1 and CDR2 are SGHTA and FQGNSA. The CDR3 has 13 amino acids. The V and J ends lost 1 base and 4 bases respectively, with 8 bases between them. CDR3 nucleotide sequence: TGTGCCAGCAGCTTAGTGGGGCAGTACGAGCAGTACTTC. Encoded protein: CASSLVGQYEQYF. The complete variable domain, with remaining parts taken from reference TRBV7-2 and TRBJ2-7, reads GAGVSQSPSNKVTEKGKDVELRCDPISGHTALYWYRQSLGQGLEFLIYFQGNSAPDKSGLPSDRFSAERTGGSVSTLTIQRTQQEDSAVYLCASSLVGQYEQYFGPGTRLTVT.